The clone carrying this T cell receptor (beta chain) was seen a few times. No antigen is known for it. The data derive from a study of response to subunit inactivated influenza vaccine. TCRdb re-analysed the RT-PCR reads in MiXCR, keeping a single row per CDR3 protein. The sample includes about 650,000 distinct CDR3 sequences, about 14% seen only once; the top ten take roughly 7.2%. The germline gives CDR1 DFQATT, CDR2 SNEGSKA (reference sequence). The CDR3 has 16 residues. With V trimmed by 1 base and J by 4 bases, 9 bases remained unmatched. Overall study results and limits: The study's authors posited that every seasonal influenza vaccination enlists few new T cells.

This receptor was obtained from a man aged 50-60 years who received an inactivated influenza vaccine. The sequences come from PBMCs from blood, collected about 14 days before vaccination. V gene TRBV20-1 combines with J gene TRBJ2-7; 11 nucleotides align to TRBD1. The DNA for the CDR3 is TGCAGTGCTAGAGCGGTATTTGGACAGGGGGCTTACGAGCAGTACTTC. Translation: CSARAVFGQGAYEQYF.